This T cell receptor (beta chain) was identified during a study of regulatory T cells in long-lasting Graves disease. This CDR3 has 14 residues. Looked up from germline, CDR1 is DFQATT and CDR2 is SNEGSKA (reference sequence). V lost 2 bases to trimming and J lost 7 bases, with 17 bases between them. In building TCR beta libraries, iRepertoire HTBI primers were used together with Arm-PCR of CDR3 regions. Each CDR3 protein is one row after TCRdb ran MiXCR on the multiplex PCR reads. The data contain about 220,000 distinct CDR3 sequences, about 17% of them seen just once; the ten biggest clones take up over 20%. Time point of the sample: newly diagnosed GD, antithyroid drugs for less than 3 months. Extracted RNA from PBMCs served as the source of the TCR library. This clonotype was recorded many times.

V and J are TRBV20-1 and TRBJ2-5, with unresolved D. The TCR comes from a female donor with Graves disease. Material: peripheral blood mononuclear cells (PBMCs), obtained at new diagnosis, from a patient treated with antithyroid drugs. CDR3 residues: CSARQIGRLGTQYF. The CDR3, as DNA: TGCAGTGCTAGACAAATCGGACGGCTGGGGACCCAGTACTTC.